Presented here are 9 T cell receptor beta chains from one specimen sequenced in a study of blood T cells in healthy people across ages. A J-beta primer mix and a sample-barcoded 5' primer were used in a second PCR of roughly 7 to 12 cycles. A single record per CDR3 protein comes from TCRdb applying MiXCR to the 5' RACE reads. The table records approximately 780,000 distinct CDR3 sequences, around 25% of them present only once. The sample was also reused in another study, on T cells of mothers and their children.

Sequences were obtained from blood. The origin of the receptors is a boy under 18 in good health.

This clonotype turned up a few times. The V gene is TRBV10-3, the J gene TRBJ2-1; 7 nucleotides match TRBD1. Germline lookup yields CDR1 ENHRY and CDR2 SYGVKD. CDR3 length: 12 residues. J lost 6 bases, V lost 10 bases, and 6 bases had no gene match. The CDR3 DNA follows: TGTGCCACGGGACAGTCTATCAATGAGCAGTTCTTC. This sequence encodes CATGQSINEQFF.

The chain uses TRBV7-9 and TRBJ1-4; no clear D gene. The ends were cut back, 5 bases at V and 10 bases at J, with 14 bases in the middle. Germline values: CDR1 SEHNR, CDR2 FQNEAQ (reference sequence). The CDR3 runs to 13 residues. This CDR3 reads CASSLGPEGKLFF. DNA for the CDR3: TGTGCCAGCAGCCTCGGACCGGAGGGAAAACTGTTTTTT.

There are many counts of this clonotype. Its ends do not fully match the called genes, so a read error is possible. This chain joins TRBV5-1 and TRBJ2-1; 9 bases fit TRBD2. CDR3 length: 14 residues. Germline CDR1 is SGHRS and CDR2 is YFSETQ. CDR3 amino acids: CASSLGGGDNEQFF. CDR3 bases: TGTGCCAGCAGTTTAGGCGGGGGGGACAATGAGCAGTTCTTC.

The chain employs TRBV10-3 and TRBJ2-3; tentative D call: TRBD1 (6 bases). The CDR3 is 16 amino acids. V was cut by 10 bases and J by 2 bases, with 22 bases left in between. Germline CDR1 and CDR2: ENHRY and SYGVKD. The CDR3 loop reads CATQGLEGPHTDTQYF. CDR3 in DNA: TGTGCCACCCAGGGGCTAGAGGGTCCGCACACAGATACGCAGTATTTT.

V is TRBV10-3 and J is TRBJ1-5; 9 bases map to TRBD1. Trimming took 5 bases from V and 4 from J; bases not matched to a gene: 6. Germline CDR1 is ENHRY and CDR2 is SYGVKD. CDR3 length equals 15 residues. CDR3 amino acids: CAISTGTGKNQPQHF. The CDR3 DNA sequence: TGTGCCATCAGTACCGGGACAGGGAAGAATCAGCCCCAGCATTTT.

The V and J genes are TRBV6-1 and TRBJ2-6; 10 nucleotides line up with TRBD1. Germline CDR1 MNHNS, CDR2 SASEGT. The V gene end was trimmed by 6 bases and the J gene end by 0 bases; junction bases not matched to a gene: 5. CDR3 size: 17 residues. CDR3 nucleotides: TGTGCCAGCAGCGACAGGACAGGGGGCTCTGGGGCCAACGTCCTGACTTTC. It codes for CASSDRTGGSGANVLTF.

This clonotype has just a few counts. The V and J genes are TRBV30 and TRBJ2-5; 9 positions match TRBD1. The DNA end lines up better with TRBJ2-7; the J call may be wrong. Germline CDR1 reads GTSNPN; CDR2 reads SVGIG (reference sequence). The CDR3 is made up of 15 amino acids. The CDR3 here is CAWSALRDRVLEQYF. The CDR3 DNA reads TGTGCCTGGAGTGCCCTCCGGGACAGGGTACTCGAGCAGTACTTC.

The V call is TRBV2, the J call TRBJ2-1; D is possibly TRBD1 (5 bases). The germline gives CDR1 SNHLY, CDR2 FYNNEI. With 4 bases removed from V and 7 bases from J, the gap between germline ends came to 17 bases. This CDR3 comprises 15 residues. The CDR3 nucleotides are TGTGCCAGCAGTGTAATCGGCAGGGTTGAGAATGAGCAGTTCTTC. Amino acids: CASSVIGRVENEQFF.

The DNA for the CDR3 is TGTGCCAGCAGTTTTGGACTCACCTACGAGCAGTACTTC. It is translated as CASSFGLTYEQYF. V usage is TRBV28 and J usage is TRBJ2-7, with D perhaps matching TRBD2 (5 bases). Germline V CDR1 and CDR2: MDHEN, SYDVKM. The CDR3 consists of 13 residues. Trimming stripped 3 bases from V and 2 bases from J, with 8 bases between. Full variable domain (remainder filled in from reference TRBV28 and TRBJ2-7): DVKVTQSSRYLVKRTGEKVFLECVQDMDHENMFWYRQDPGLGLRLIYFSYDVKMKEKGDIPEGYSVSREKKERFSLILESASTNQTSMYLCASSFGLTYEQYFGPGTRLTVT.